The next 16 T cell receptor beta chains were all read from a single sample in a study of cytomegalovirus exposure and HLA in healthy donors. PCR used 60 Vbeta primers and 13 Jbeta primers. The protocol was immunoSEQ multiplex PCR, while the TCRdb copy is restricted to in-frame clones and leaves out a portion. Of about 160,000 clones in the sample, approximately 80% were seen once. Material for sequencing was PBMCs. Receptors originate from a man between 35 and 55 years old in good health and CMV-seronegative.

J is TRBJ1-2 and V is TRBV19; D is uncertain. Germline assignment: CDR1 LNHDA and CDR2 SQIVND (reference sequence). Trimming left V 5 bases short and J 2 bases short, with 9 bases between. This CDR3 comprises 13 residues. The CDR3 sequence is CASSDNRNYGYTF. The DNA for the CDR3 is TGTGCCAGTAGTGATAATAGAAACTATGGCTACACCTTC.

The chain carries TRBV11-1 and TRBJ2-5; possible D gene TRBD2, 5 bases. Trimming removed 1 base at V and 1 base at J, with 10 bases between. Per the germline V gene, CDR1 is SGHAT and CDR2 is FQDESV (reference sequence). CDR3 size: 15 residues. The CDR3 region is CASSLVTEAQETQYF. The CDR3 nucleotides read TGTGCCAGCAGCTTAGTGACGGAGGCCCAAGAGACCCAGTACTTC.

The CDR3 reads CASSTRDRGDEQYF. In DNA form, the CDR3 reads TGTGCCAGCAGTACCCGGGACAGGGGCGACGAGCAGTACTTC. The chain recombines TRBV6-1 with TRBJ2-7; 10 bases align to TRBD1. Germline CDR1 reads MNHNS; CDR2 reads SASEGT. The ends lost 5 bases at V and 5 bases at J; junction bases unmatched: 6. This CDR3 spans 14 amino acids.

This clone has just one count. The chain recombines TRBV9 with TRBJ1-2; TRBD1 agrees at 9 bases. This CDR3 has 14 residues. After removal of 4 bases from V and 3 bases from J, the junction contained 4 bases not matched to a gene. Looked up from germline, CDR1 is SGDLS and CDR2 is YYNGEE. The CDR3 sequence is CASSRQGGHYGYTF. In nucleotides, the CDR3 is TGTGCCAGCAGCCGACAGGGGGGGCACTATGGCTACACCTTC.

The CDR3 DNA reads as TGTGCCAGCAGCGTAGGAGGGACAGGACTAACCTACGAGCAGTACTTC. Translating gives CASSVGGTGLTYEQYF. The V call is TRBV9, the J call TRBJ2-7; 8 positions match TRBD1. Germline-derived CDR1 and CDR2 are SGDLS and YYNGEE. The CDR3 has 16 residues. V was pared by 0 bases and J by 2 bases, with 7 bases of the junction left unmatched.

This chain links TRBV5-8 with TRBJ2-5; the D gene is possibly TRBD1 (7 bases). Trimming took off 3 bases at V and 1 base at J, with 13 bases between the two ends. The germline CDR1 and CDR2 sequences are SGHTS and YDEGEE. The CDR3 runs 15 residues. The CDR3 reads CASSSRRGPQETQYF. CDR3 sequence (DNA): TGTGCCAGCAGCTCGAGGAGGGGGCCCCAAGAGACCCAGTACTTC.

The rearrangement joins TRBV5-1 to TRBJ2-5; D is unresolved. The V end was cut by 2 bases, the J end by 5 bases, with 10 bases between. Germline-derived CDR1 and CDR2 are SGHRS and YFSETQ. This CDR3 contains 13 residues. The CDR3 coding sequence is TGCGCCAGCAGCTTACAGCCTCAGGAGACCCAGTACTTC. Its translation is CASSLQPQETQYF.

The chain couples TRBV27 to TRBJ2-7; TRBD1 might be the D (7 bases). Germline CDR1 reads MNHEY; CDR2 reads SMNVEV (reference sequence). The V gene lost 5 bases and the J gene lost 2 bases, with 10 bases spanning the gap. The CDR3 is 13 amino acids. The CDR3: CASSAGGPYEQYF. CDR3 bases: TGTGCCAGCAGTGCAGGGGGGCCCTACGAGCAGTACTTC.

The rearrangement joins TRBV6-1 to TRBJ2-5; the D gene is possibly TRBD1 (5 bases). The CDR3 loop spans 14 amino acids. From germline, CDR1 is MNHNS and CDR2 SASEGT. Trimming stripped 1 base from V and 4 bases from J, with 10 bases between. The CDR3 protein is CASSEVYRSETQYF. CDR3 coding DNA: TGTGCCAGCAGTGAAGTGTACAGGTCAGAGACCCAGTACTTC.

This clone was recorded a few times. The chain recombines TRBV9 with TRBJ2-5, with D possibly being TRBD2 (5 bases). The CDR3 is 13 amino acids. Between the trimmed V and J ends, which lost 0 bases and 5 bases, there was a span of 8 bases. Germline loops: CDR1 SGDLS, CDR2 YYNGEE. CDR3 sequence: CASSVAGTETQYF. The CDR3 region has the DNA TGTGCCAGCAGCGTAGCGGGAACGGAGACCCAGTACTTC.

This sequence joins TRBV7-9 and TRBJ2-7; D might be TRBD2 (5 bases). V shed 1 base and J shed 2 bases, with 12 bases lying between them. Germline V gives CDR1 SEHNR, CDR2 FQNEAQ (reference sequence). This CDR3 comprises 15 residues. CDR3 sequence: CASSLVRGPPYEQYF. The CDR3 DNA reads TGTGCCAGCAGCTTAGTCCGAGGGCCACCCTACGAGCAGTACTTC.

V and J are TRBV19 and TRBJ1-4, with 7 nucleotides matching TRBD1. Germline V gives CDR1 LNHDA, CDR2 SQIVND (reference sequence). Trimming at V came to 5 bases and at J to 3 bases, leaving 3 bases not matched to a gene. The CDR3 sequence is 14 residues long. In nucleotides, the CDR3 is TGTGCCAGTAGTGGGGGACAGCCTAATGAAAAACTGTTTTTT. Translating gives CASSGGQPNEKLFF. Based on the CDR3 plus reference TRBV19 and TRBJ1-4, the full variable domain is DGGITQSPKYLFRKEGQNVTLSCEQNLNHDAMYWYRQDPGQGLRLIYYSQIVNDFQKGDIAEGYSVSREKKESFPLTVTSAQKNPTAFYLCASSGGQPNEKLFFGSGTQLSVL.

The CDR3 spells CASTTGGGVTETQYF. The CDR3 DNA sequence: TGCGCCAGCACCACGGGCGGGGGGGTAACAGAGACCCAGTACTTC. The chain has TRBV5-1 and TRBJ2-5, with TRBD2 matching 9 bases. The CDR3 has 15 amino acids. Looked up from germline, CDR1 is SGHRS and CDR2 is YFSETQ. Trimming at V came to 6 bases and at J to 4 bases, leaving 10 bases not matched to a gene.

V and J are TRBV2 and TRBJ2-3, with TRBD2 as a possible D gene (5 bases). This CDR3 has 14 amino acids. Trimming stripped 3 bases from V and 5 bases from J, with 12 bases between. Germline lookup yields CDR1 SNHLY and CDR2 FYNNEI. CDR3 in amino acids: CASSDHLDLDTQYF. The CDR3 coding sequence is TGTGCCAGCAGTGATCATTTGGACTTAGATACGCAGTATTTT.

This clone was detected only once. This CDR3 reads CASGTGTGLYNSPLHF. CDR3 bases: TGTGCTAGTGGGACCGGGACAGGTCTCTATAATTCACCCCTCCACTTT. This sequence joins TRBV12-5 and TRBJ1-6, with TRBD1 identical over 8 bases. After removal of 6 bases from V and 3 bases from J, the junction contained 7 bases not matched to a gene. CDR3 length equals 16 residues. The germline V gene has CDR1 LGHNT and CDR2 FRNRAP. Full variable domain (rest looked up from reference TRBV12-5 and TRBJ1-6): DARVTQTPRHKVTEMGQEVTMRCQPILGHNTVFWYRQTMMQGLELLAYFRNRAPLDDSGMPKDRFSAEMPDATLATLKIQPSEPRDSAVYFCASGTGTGLYNSPLHFGNGTRLTVT.

The V call is TRBV7-2, the J call TRBJ2-7, with D uncertain. The germline V and J ends were trimmed by 3 bases and 3 bases, with 9 bases remaining between them. The germline CDR1 and CDR2 sequences are SGHTA and FQGNSA. This CDR3 region has 13 residues. CDR3 nucleotides: TGTGCCAGCAGCTTCACCAGAAACTACGAGCAGTACTTC. The encoded protein is CASSFTRNYEQYF.